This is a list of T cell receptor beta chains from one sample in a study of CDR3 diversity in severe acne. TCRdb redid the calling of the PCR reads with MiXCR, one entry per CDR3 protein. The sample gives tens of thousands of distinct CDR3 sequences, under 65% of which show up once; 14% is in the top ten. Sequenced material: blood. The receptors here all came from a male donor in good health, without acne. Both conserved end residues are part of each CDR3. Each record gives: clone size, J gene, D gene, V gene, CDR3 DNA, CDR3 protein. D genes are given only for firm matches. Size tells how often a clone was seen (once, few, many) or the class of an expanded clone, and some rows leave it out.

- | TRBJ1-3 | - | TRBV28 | TGTGCCAGCAGTCCACTCTTCTTAAAGGAGCCCGGAAACACCATATATTTT | CASSPLFLKEPGNTIYF
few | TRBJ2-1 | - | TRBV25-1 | TGTGCCAGCAGTGAATCCCAGGGTAGGGTGACCTACAATGAGCAGTTCTTC | CASSESQGRVTYNEQFF
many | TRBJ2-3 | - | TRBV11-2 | TGTGCCAGCAGCGAGGCGTGGGATACGCAGTATTTT | CASSEAWDTQYF
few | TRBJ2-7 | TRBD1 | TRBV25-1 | TGTGCCAGCTCCAACGACAGGGGTCACTTTGGGTACGAGCAGTACTTC | CASSNDRGHFGYEQYF
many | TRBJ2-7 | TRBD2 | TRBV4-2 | TGTGCCAGCAGCCAAGAAAAGCTAGCGGGAGACGAGCAGTACTTC | CASSQEKLAGDEQYF
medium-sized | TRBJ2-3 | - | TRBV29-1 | TGCAGCGTTGAAGACCGGGAAGTACCCACAGATACGCAGTATTTT | CSVEDREVPTDTQYF
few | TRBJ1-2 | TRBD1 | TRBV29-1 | TGCAGCGTCGCGACAGGGGAGGACTATGGCTACACCTTC | CSVATGEDYGYTF
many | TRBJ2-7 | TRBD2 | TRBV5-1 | TGCGCCAGCAGCCCACGGGGGGGGACACCCTACCCCTACGAGCAGTACTTC | CASSPRGGTPYPYEQYF
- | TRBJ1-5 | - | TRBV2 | TGTGCCAGCAGGGGACAACCGACTGTACAGCCCCAGCATTTT | CASRGQPTVQPQHF
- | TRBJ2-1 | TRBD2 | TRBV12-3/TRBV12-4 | TGTGCCAGCACCACCAGCAGCGGGGGGGGGGACTTCAACAATGAGCAGTTCTTC | CASTTSSGGGDFNNEQFF
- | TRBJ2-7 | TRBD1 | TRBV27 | TGTGCCAGCACGCTCCGGGGGACAGGGGAGGAGCAGTACTTC | CASTLRGTGEEQYF
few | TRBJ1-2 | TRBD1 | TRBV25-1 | TGTGCCAGCAGTGAATTCGGAGGACAGGGAGAAGTCGGCTATGGCTACACCTTC | CASSEFGGQGEVGYGYTF
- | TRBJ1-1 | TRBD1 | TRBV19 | TGTGCCAGTAGTGTGGACAGGAGGAACACTGAAGCTTTCTTT | CASSVDRRNTEAFF
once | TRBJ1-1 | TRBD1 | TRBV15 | TGTGCCACCAGCAGGCCCAGGAGACAGGGAAACACTGAAGCTTTCTTT | CATSRPRRQGNTEAFF
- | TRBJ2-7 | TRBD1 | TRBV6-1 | TGTGCCAGTTTCCTGACAGGGGGCGGTGAAGTGCAGTACTTC | CASFLTGGGEVQYF
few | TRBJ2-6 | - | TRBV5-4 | TGTGCCAGCAGCTTGGACCGGGGCGATGGGGCCAACGTCCTGACTTTC | CASSLDRGDGANVLTF
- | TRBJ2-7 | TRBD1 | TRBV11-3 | TGTGCCAGCAGCCCAGGACAGGATAAGCAGTACTTC | CASSPGQDKQYF
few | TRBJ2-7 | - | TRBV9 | TGTGCCAGCAGCGTTGGCACAGGGTTGGACGAGCAGTACTTC | CASSVGTGLDEQYF
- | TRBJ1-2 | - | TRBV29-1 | TGCAGCGCCCTCCCGGGCTACACCTTC | CSALPGYTF
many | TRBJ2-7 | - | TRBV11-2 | TGTGCCAGCAGCCCCGTTGACAGTCTGCGCTACGAGCAGTACTTC | CASSPVDSLRYEQYF
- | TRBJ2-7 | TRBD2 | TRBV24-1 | TGTGCCACCGGGGCGGGAGTAGGTGAGCAGTACTTC | CATGAGVGEQYF
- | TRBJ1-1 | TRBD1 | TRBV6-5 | TGTGCCAGCAGACGGACCGGGACAGAGAGGACTGAAGCTTTCTTT | CASRRTGTERTEAFF
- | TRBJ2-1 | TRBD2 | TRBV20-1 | TGCAGTGCGTCACTAGCGGGTCCCTACAATGAGCAGTTCTTC | CSASLAGPYNEQFF
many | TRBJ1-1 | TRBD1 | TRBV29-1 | TGCAGCGTGCTTGGGACAGTCGTCAACACTGAAGCTTTCTTT | CSVLGTVVNTEAFF
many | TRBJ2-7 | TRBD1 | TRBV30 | TGTGCCTGGGCGGGACAGGGAGGTCACGAGCAGTACTTC | CAWAGQGGHEQYF
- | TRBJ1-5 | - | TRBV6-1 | TGTGCCAGCAGTGCCACACCGCAGGGGACTAGCAATCAGCCCCAGCATTTT | CASSATPQGTSNQPQHF
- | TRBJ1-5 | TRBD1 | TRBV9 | TGTGCCAGCAGCGTAAGGACAGGGTTCAGGCAGCCCCAGCATTTT | CASSVRTGFRQPQHF
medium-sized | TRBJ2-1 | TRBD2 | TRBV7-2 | TGTGCCAGCAGCTGGGGTAGCGGGGGGGGTAATGAGCAGTTCTTC | CASSWGSGGGNEQFF
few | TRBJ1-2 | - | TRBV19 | TGTGCCACCCGACAGAGTAACTATGGCTACACCTTC | CATRQSNYGYTF
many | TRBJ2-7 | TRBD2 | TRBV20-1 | TGCAGTGCCTTTCGGGACTATCACTACGAGCAGTACTTC | CSAFRDYHYEQYF
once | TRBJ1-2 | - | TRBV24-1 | TGTGTCACCAGTGATTCGACAGTAGACGGCTACACCTTC | CVTSDSTVDGYTF
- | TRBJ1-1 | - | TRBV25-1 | TGTGCCAGCACAAACCCTGCGGACGGGAACACTGAAGCTTTCTTT | CASTNPADGNTEAFF
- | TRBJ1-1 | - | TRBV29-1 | TGCAGCGTTGAAATTCAGGGGAGGACCACTGAAGCTTTCTTT | CSVEIQGRTTEAFF
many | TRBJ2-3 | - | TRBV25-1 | TGTGCCAGCAGTGCCCAGCTAGACGCCAGCCCCGAGCAGTATTTT | CASSAQLDASPEQYF
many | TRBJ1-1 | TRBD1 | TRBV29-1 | TGCAGCGTTGAATCAGGGGGCGCTGAAGCTTTCTTT | CSVESGGAEAFF
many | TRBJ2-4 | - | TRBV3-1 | TGTGCCAGCAGCCTAGAGGGGGGTACGGCCAAAAACATTCAGTACTTC | CASSLEGGTAKNIQYF
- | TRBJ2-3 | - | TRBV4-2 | TGTGCCAGCAGCCAAGATCGGGGGAGTGGAGATACGCAGTATTTT | CASSQDRGSGDTQYF
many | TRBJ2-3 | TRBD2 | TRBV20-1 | TGCAGCGCCATGCGGGGGGCCTCCACAGATACGCAGTATTTT | CSAMRGASTDTQYF
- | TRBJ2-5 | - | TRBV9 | TGTGCCAGCAGCTCTCTTAGGGGGACCCAGTACTTC | CASSSLRGTQYF
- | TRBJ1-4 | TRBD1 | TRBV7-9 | TGTGCCAGCAGTCTCCATGGGACAGGGGGAGATGAAAAACTGTTTTTT | CASSLHGTGGDEKLFF
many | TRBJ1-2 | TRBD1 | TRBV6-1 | TGTGCCAGCAGAGAGACAGGGGGCCTAGGCTACACCTTC | CASRETGGLGYTF
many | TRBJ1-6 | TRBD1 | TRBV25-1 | TGTGCCAGCAGGGGACAGGGAAATTCACCCCTCCACTTT | CASRGQGNSPLHF
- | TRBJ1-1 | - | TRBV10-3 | TGTGCCATCAGTGAGTCCGCAGGGCGTGCTGAAGCTTTCTTT | CAISESAGRAEAFF
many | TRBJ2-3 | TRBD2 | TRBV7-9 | TGTGCCAGCAGCTCCGGGACTAGCGGCACAGATACGCAGTATTTT | CASSSGTSGTDTQYF
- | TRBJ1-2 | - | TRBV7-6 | TGTGCCAGCAGCCCCGGGGGGGGAGCAGACTATGGCTACACCTTC | CASSPGGGADYGYTF
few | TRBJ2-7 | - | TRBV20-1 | TGCAGCGCCCTCCTGGGATGGACCGAGCAGTACTTC | CSALLGWTEQYF
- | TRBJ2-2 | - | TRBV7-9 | TGTGCCAGCAGCTTTACTGCTCAGAACACCGGGGAGCTGTTTTTT | CASSFTAQNTGELFF
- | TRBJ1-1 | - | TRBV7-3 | TGTGCCAGCAGCTTAATCGTGGACAGGAACACTGAAGCTTTCTTT | CASSLIVDRNTEAFF